A selection of T cell receptor beta chains follows, all from one sample in a study of blood T cell repertoires in COVID-19. Generated by immunoSEQ multiplex PCR, the TCRdb table keeps only in-frame clones and is missing some. Among more than 100,000 clones listed, about nine tenths were seen once. The sequencing input was peripheral blood. The receptors derive from a man aged 50 to 60 with active COVID-19. CDR3s include the opening cysteine and the closing phenylalanine or tryptophan. The order of the fields is D gene, J gene, V gene, clone size, CDR3 protein, CDR3 DNA. A D gene is named only where the DNA matches it firmly. The listing skips clone size in some rows; elsewhere it reads once, few, many or a size class.

NA	TRBJ1-2	TRBV12-1	NA	CASSQIRGQETAYGYTF	TGTGCCAGCAGCCAGATCCGGGGACAGGAAACGGCCTATGGCTACACCTTC
NA	TRBJ1-6	TRBV15	NA	CATRGGNHNSPLHF	TGTGCCACCAGGGGGGGAAATCATAATTCACCCCTCCACTTT
TRBD2	TRBJ2-5	TRBV12-5	NA	CASGKGTSGGQETQYF	TGTGCTAGTGGTAAGGGGACTAGCGGGGGTCAAGAGACCCAGTACTTC
TRBD1	TRBJ1-2	TRBV5-1	NA	CASSEGGDGYTF	TGCGCCAGCAGTGAAGGGGGCGATGGCTACACCTTC
NA	TRBJ2-1	TRBV24-1	NA	CATSASSSPANEQFF	TGTGCCACCAGTGCCTCATCTAGCCCTGCAAATGAGCAGTTCTTC
NA	TRBJ2-1	TRBV30	NA	CAWSALRVYGGPSRNEQFF	TGTGCCTGGAGTGCTCTGCGAGTGTATGGGGGCCCAAGTAGGAATGAGCAGTTCTTC
TRBD2	TRBJ2-1	TRBV19	NA	CASSRTGLAGEGEQFF	TGTGCCAGTAGTCGTACAGGACTAGCGGGGGAGGGTGAGCAGTTCTTC
TRBD2	TRBJ2-3	TRBV7-2	NA	CASSLGLLAKDTQYF	TGTGCCAGCAGCTTAGGGTTACTAGCGAAAGATACGCAGTATTTT
TRBD1	TRBJ2-1	TRBV7-9	once	CASSSRPGTGLNEQFF	TGTGCCAGCAGTTCTCGTCCCGGGACAGGCCTTAATGAGCAGTTCTTC
TRBD2	TRBJ2-7	TRBV10-2	NA	CASSAPPGAGAIYEQYF	TGCGCCAGCAGTGCCCCCCCGGGAGCGGGGGCTATCTACGAGCAGTACTTC
TRBD1	TRBJ1-5	TRBV6-1	few	CASSGGTGGPNQPQHF	TGTGCCAGCAGTGGGGGGACAGGGGGTCCCAATCAGCCCCAGCATTTT
TRBD1	TRBJ1-3	TRBV6-5	NA	CASRTGTEGNTIYF	TGTGCCAGCAGAACCGGGACAGAGGGAAACACCATATATTTT
NA	TRBJ1-3	TRBV18	NA	CASTSSSGNTIYF	TGTGCCAGCACATCCTCCTCTGGAAACACCATATATTTT
TRBD1	TRBJ2-7	TRBV6-5	once	CASSFDRGGYEQYF	TGTGCCAGCAGTTTCGACAGGGGTGGATACGAGCAGTACTTC
NA	TRBJ1-2	TRBV5-4	NA	CASSYTNYGYTF	TGTGCCAGCAGCTACACAAACTATGGCTACACCTTC
TRBD1	TRBJ2-5	TRBV5-1	NA	CASSLTGEETQYF	TGCGCCAGCAGCTTGACAGGGGAAGAGACCCAGTACTTC
NA	TRBJ2-3	TRBV5-4	NA	CASSLAFFTDTQYF	TGTGCCAGCAGCTTGGCGTTCTTCACAGATACGCAGTATTTT
TRBD1	TRBJ1-5	TRBV30	few	CACTTGDQPQHF	TGTGCCTGCACGACAGGGGATCAGCCCCAGCATTTT
NA	TRBJ1-2	TRBV27	few	CASSLGMTEGYTF	TGTGCCAGCAGTTTAGGAATGACAGAAGGCTACACCTTC
TRBD1	TRBJ1-2	TRBV7-8	NA	CASSDRDRGFGYTF	TGTGCCAGCAGCGACCGGGACAGGGGGTTTGGCTACACCTTC
TRBD1	TRBJ1-6	TRBV7-2	once	CASSLSTGDSPLHF	TGTGCCAGCAGCTTATCCACAGGGGATTCACCCCTCCACTTT
TRBD2	TRBJ2-3	TRBV5-1	NA	CASSPWTSGGFGDTQYF	TGCGCCAGCAGCCCGTGGACTAGCGGGGGGTTCGGAGATACGCAGTATTTT
TRBD2	TRBJ2-1	TRBV5-1	NA	CASSLGSGGANEQFF	TGCGCCAGCAGCCTGGGAAGCGGGGGGGCGAATGAGCAGTTCTTC
NA	TRBJ2-7	TRBV20-1	NA	CSASLRARSGEQYF	TGCAGTGCTAGTCTGCGGGCACGATCCGGCGAGCAGTACTTC
NA	TRBJ1-5	TRBV19	NA	CASSITGFQPQHF	TGTGCCAGTAGTATAACAGGCTTTCAGCCCCAGCATTTT
TRBD2	TRBJ2-3	TRBV4-1	NA	CASSRLAGAATDTQYF	TGCGCCAGCAGCCGTCTAGCGGGGGCCGCGACAGATACGCAGTATTTT
NA	TRBJ2-1	TRBV6-5	NA	CASSCAPEQFF	TGTGCCAGCAGTTGTGCGCCCGAGCAGTTCTTC
NA	TRBJ1-2	TRBV6-2/TRBV6-3	NA	CASSYGQTNYGYTF	TGTGCCAGCAGTTACGGGCAGACAAACTATGGCTACACCTTC
NA	TRBJ1-4	TRBV29-1	NA	CSVGARNEKLFF	TGCAGCGTTGGGGCTCGGAATGAAAAACTGTTTTTT
NA	TRBJ2-3	TRBV24-1	once	CATDPTLQKTDTQYF	TGTGCCACCGACCCGACTCTTCAAAAAACAGATACGCAGTATTTT
TRBD2	TRBJ2-5	TRBV7-2	NA	CASSRQVAGGPETQYF	TGTGCCAGCAGCCGCCAGGTAGCGGGGGGGCCAGAGACCCAGTACTTC
TRBD1	TRBJ1-6	TRBV7-2	NA	CASSSGTVLRALHF	TGTGCCAGCAGCTCCGGGACAGTACTGCGAGCCCTCCACTTT
TRBD1	TRBJ2-1	TRBV7-3	few	CASSHTGTGQFF	TGTGCCAGCAGCCACACCGGGACAGGGCAGTTCTTC
NA	TRBJ2-1	TRBV5-1	NA	CASSSLGQYNEQFF	TGCGCCAGCAGCTCCCTCGGACAGTACAATGAGCAGTTCTTC
TRBD1	TRBJ1-1	TRBV7-2	once	CASSSLTGGAPEAFF	TGTGCCAGCAGCTCTCTGACAGGGGGCGCGCCTGAAGCTTTCTTT
NA	TRBJ1-5	TRBV5-6	NA	CASSVGQNQPQHF	TGTGCCAGCAGCGTAGGACAGAATCAGCCCCAGCATTTT
TRBD1	TRBJ1-2	TRBV6-2/TRBV6-3	NA	CASSHSPGGDGYTF	TGTGCCAGCAGCCATTCCCCAGGGGGCGATGGCTACACCTTC
NA	TRBJ2-7	TRBV7-8	NA	CASSLDLPAGGFREQYF	TGTGCCAGCAGCTTAGATCTACCGGCAGGGGGGTTTCGCGAGCAGTACTTC
NA	TRBJ1-4	TRBV2	few	CASQGDEKLFF	TGTGCCAGCCAGGGCGATGAAAAACTGTTTTTT
TRBD1	TRBJ2-5	TRBV6-4	once	CASSAPTGGLETQYF	TGTGCCAGCAGTGCGCCAACAGGGGGCTTGGAGACCCAGTACTTC